This T cell receptor (beta chain) was sequenced for a study of response to subunit inactivated influenza vaccine. In the case of this clonotype: Antigen unknown.

Study results and limitations: Authors proposed each seasonal influenza vaccination draws in few new T cells.

This CDR3 has 15 amino acids. V shed 5 bases and J shed 3 bases, with 14 bases lying between them. Germline V gene lookup returns CDR1 SGHTA and CDR2 FQGNSA. TCRdb fed the RT-PCR reads into MiXCR, producing one record per CDR3 protein. Here the sample spans 300,000 to 350,000 distinct CDR3 sequences, approximately 20% being singletons. The sequences come from PBMCs from blood, collected roughly 20 months after vaccination. The sequence came from a man between 45 and 75 years old who received an inactivated influenza vaccine. The V and J genes are TRBV7-2 and TRBJ1-5; D remains unclear. Here the CDR3 reads CASSRFSINNQPQHF. The CDR3 DNA reads TGTGCCAGCAGCCGTTTTTCCATTAACAATCAGCCCCAGCATTTT.